This passage covers 32 T cell receptor beta chains from one sample sequenced in a study of spatial heterogeneity in lung cancer. One entry per CDR3 protein, called by TCRdb with MiXCR from the 5' RACE reads. The sample has about 5,700 distinct CDR3 sequences, 9.5% to 15% seen once. This sample's time point: sample taken at primary tumor resection. The source material was lung tissue, sampled at surgery. The receptors come from a human donor with early-stage non-small cell lung cancer.

Sample share makes this clonotype medium-sized (0.01 to 0.1%). For a library built for alpha chains, this beta chain is a stray read; little rests on its size. The rearrangement joins TRBV11-2 to TRBJ2-2, with TRBD2 identical over 10 bases. Germline CDR1 SGHAT, CDR2 FQNNGV. This CDR3 spans 18 amino acids. J gave up 2 bases and V 4 bases, and 10 bases lay outside the gene matches. CDR3 residues: CASSSPLAGATNTGELFF. CDR3 DNA: TGTGCCAGCAGCTCACCTCTAGCGGGAGCGACAAACACCGGGGAGCTGTTTTTT.

This clonotype is labeled medium-sized (0.01 to 0.1%). This beta chain is a stray sequence in a library constructed for alpha chains; its clone size is not meaningful. The genes are TRBV29-1 and TRBJ2-2; TRBD1 matches at 8 bases. From germline, CDR1 is SQVTM and CDR2 ANQGSEA. J was trimmed by 6 bases and V by 4 bases; bases with no gene match: 10. The CDR3 is 15 amino acids. The CDR3 DNA sequence: TGCAGCGTTGTCATGACAGGGGTAATGGCCGGGGAGCTGTTTTTT. Translating it yields CSVVMTGVMAGELFF.

This clonotype occurred many times. This beta chain is off target for a library built for alpha chains, so its abundance means little. The V call is TRBV7-8, the J call TRBJ2-5; 7 bases are shared with TRBD2. Trimming took 7 bases from V and 1 from J; bases not matched to a gene: 9. Germline V gene lookup returns CDR1 SGHVS and CDR2 FQNEAQ. The CDR3 consists of 15 residues. CDR3: CASIPRSGIQETQYF. The CDR3, as DNA: TGTGCCAGCATCCCCCGAAGCGGGATCCAAGAGACCCAGTACTTC. Drawing the rest from reference TRBV7-8 and TRBJ2-5, the complete variable domain is GAGVSQSPRYKVAKRGQDVALRCDPISGHVSLFWYQQALGQGPEFLTYFQNEAQLDKSGLPSDRFFAERPEGSVSTLKIQRTQQEDSAVYLCASIPRSGIQETQYFGPGTRLLVL.

With respect to this clonotype: The library was prepared for alpha chains; this beta chain is a stray read, so its frequency means little. The chain employs TRBV2 and TRBJ2-5, with D tentatively TRBD2 (5 bases). V was shortened by 8 bases and J by 3 bases, with 16 bases between the two germline ends. The germline CDR1 and CDR2 sequences are SNHLY and FYNNEI. This CDR3 region has 14 residues. DNA for the CDR3: TGTGCCAGCGTAACGGACTTTCTAAAAGAGACCCAGTACTTC. Translation: CASVTDFLKETQYF.

This clonotype was found many times. The library was designed around alpha chains, so this beta chain is a stray read whose abundance carries little weight. The chain recombines TRBV4-1 with TRBJ2-1; 11 nucleotides line up with TRBD1. Per the germline V gene, CDR1 is MGHRA and CDR2 is YSYEKL. The ends lost 2 bases at V and 5 bases at J; junction bases unmatched: 8. The CDR3 loop spans 17 amino acids. The CDR3 region has the DNA TGCGCCAGCAGCCAACTGGACAGGGGGCGTCTAAACAATGAGCAGTTCTTC. This codes for CASSQLDRGRLNNEQFF.

This clonotype was seen many times. Being off target in a library aimed at alpha chains, this beta chain has a size of little meaning. The J gene is TRBJ2-1, the V gene TRBV19; D gene ambiguous. Trimming removed 3 bases from V and 7 bases from J, with 16 bases in between. From germline, CDR1 is LNHDA and CDR2 SQIVND (reference sequence). CDR3 length equals 15 residues. The DNA of the CDR3 is TGTGCCAGTAGTATCGGTCGTAACCGGATTAATGAGCAGTTCTTC. Amino acids: CASSIGRNRINEQFF. The full variable domain, completed using reference TRBV19 and TRBJ2-1, is DGGITQSPKYLFRKEGQNVTLSCEQNLNHDAMYWYRQDPGQGLRLIYYSQIVNDFQKGDIAEGYSVSREKKESFPLTVTSAQKNPTAFYLCASSIGRNRINEQFFGPGTRLTVL.

This clonotype showed up many times. This beta chain was picked up by a library intended for alpha chains and is off target, so its count carries little meaning. J is TRBJ1-2 and V is TRBV7-2; unclear D gene. V dropped 2 bases and J dropped 2 bases, with 15 bases sitting between them. CDR3 length equals 16 residues. The germline V gene has CDR1 SGHTA and CDR2 FQGNSA. The CDR3 DNA sequence: TGTGCCAGCAGCTTAATTGGTACTATTGGGAACTATGGCTACACCTTC. It translates to CASSLIGTIGNYGYTF.

By its share, this clonotype is medium-sized. The library was prepared for alpha chains; this beta chain is a stray read, so its frequency means little. CDR3 in DNA: TGCGCCAGCAGCTTGGGGCAGGGGGCTGGCAATGAGCAGTTCTTC. It codes for CASSLGQGAGNEQFF. The chain links TRBV5-1 to TRBJ2-1, with 8 bases fitting TRBD1. The CDR3 loop spans 15 amino acids. CDR1 and CDR2 (germline): SGHRS, YFSETQ. V was pared by 0 bases and J by 6 bases, with 5 bases of the junction left unmatched.

This clonotype has a single count. This beta chain came through as a stray read in a library set up for alpha chains, and its size says little. V and J are TRBV7-2 and TRBJ2-3; a possible D gene is TRBD2 (6 bases). Germline CDR1 and CDR2: SGHTA and FQGNSA. V lost 6 bases to trimming and J lost 0 bases, with 16 bases between them. The CDR3 has 16 residues. CDR3 coding DNA: TGTGCCAGCAGAACCGGGACTCATATTAGCACAGATACGCAGTATTTT. This gives the protein CASRTGTHISTDTQYF.

This clonotype was counted ten times or more. This beta chain slipped into a library made for alpha chains as a stray read, so its size is not meaningful. The chain couples TRBV6-2 or TRBV6-3 to TRBJ2-5; D ambiguous. V was clipped by 7 bases and J by 0 bases, with 3 bases between them. The CDR3 has 11 residues. Per the germline V gene, CDR1 is MNHEY and CDR2 is SVGEGT. The CDR3, as DNA: TGTGCCAGCACGTACCAAGAGACCCAGTACTTC. Its translation is CASTYQETQYF.

The sample holds many counts of this clonotype. This beta chain is an off-target read within a library intended for alpha chains, so its frequency means little. This rearrangement joins TRBV12-2 to TRBJ2-4; the table's TRBD1 call for D was not verified on the DNA. TRBV12-2 is marked as a pseudogene. The CDR3 is 21 amino acids. The CDR3 region is CASRFQVTGVSGLLTKNIQYF. Here the CDR3 DNA reads TGTGCAAGTCGCTTCCAAGTTACAGGGGTTTCTGGCCTTCTAACCAAAAACATTCAGTACTTC.

As to this clonotype: This beta chain represents an off-target read in a library built for alpha chains; its size is of limited meaning. The chain uses TRBV6-2 or TRBV6-3 and TRBJ2-2; unclear D gene. The V end lost 6 bases, the J end lost 2 bases, and 7 bases lay between the germline ends. Germline assignment: CDR1 MNHEY and CDR2 SVGEGT. This CDR3 is 13 amino acids long. DNA of the CDR3: TGTGCCAGCAGGGAGACTAACACCGGGGAGCTGTTTTTT. It encodes CASRETNTGELFF.

By share of the sample, this clonotype is large. This beta chain slipped into a library made for alpha chains as a stray read, so its size is not meaningful. The chain has TRBV29-1 and TRBJ1-1, with D uncertain. Trimming stripped 3 bases from V and 0 bases from J, with 5 bases between. Germline CDR1 is SQVTM and CDR2 is ANQGSEA. CDR3 length equals 12 residues. Written as DNA, the CDR3 is TGCAGCGTTGAGGGGTTGAACACTGAAGCTTTCTTT. It is translated as CSVEGLNTEAFF.

Concerning this clonotype itself: This beta chain is a stray read from a library made for alpha chains; its abundance is not meaningful. The chain recombines TRBV28 with TRBJ2-7; D unclear. Trimming left V 6 bases short and J 0 bases short, with 15 bases between. From germline, CDR1 is MDHEN and CDR2 SYDVKM. The CDR3 length is 15 residues. The CDR3 DNA reads TGTGCCAGCAGCTTCTCCCGGGCCCGCTCCTACGAGCAGTACTTC. Amino acid sequence: CASSFSRARSYEQYF.

The sample holds a few counts of this clonotype. This beta chain appears as a stray read in a library generated for alpha chains; its size is not informative. V and J are TRBV20-1 and TRBJ2-7; D is uncertain. The CDR3 is 13 amino acids. V was pared by 3 bases and J by 1 base, with 10 bases between. From germline, CDR1 is DFQATT and CDR2 SNEGSKA (reference sequence). The CDR3 here is CSASVTGSYEQYF. The CDR3 bases are TGCAGTGCTAGTGTGACTGGATCCTACGAGCAGTACTTC.

Details on this clonotype: Found in a library prepared for alpha chains, this beta chain is an off-target read, and its abundance has little meaning. CDR3 region: CASSDPPNTEAFF. The CDR3 nucleotides read TGTGCCAGCAGCGACCCCCCCAACACTGAAGCTTTCTTT. This chain links TRBV6-6 with TRBJ1-1, with unresolved D. This CDR3 is built from 13 residues. V was pared by 6 bases and J by 2 bases, with 10 bases between. CDR1 and CDR2 from the germline V gene are MNHNY and SVGAGI (reference sequence).

This clonotype is medium-sized (0.01 to 0.1%) in the sample. This beta chain is off target for a library built for alpha chains, so its abundance means little. The rearrangement joins TRBV20-1 to TRBJ1-1; no clear D. The CDR3 loop spans 12 amino acids. V was trimmed by 3 bases and J by 1 base, leaving 6 bases between them. Germline V gene data show CDR1 as DFQATT and CDR2 as SNEGSKA (reference sequence). Written as DNA, the CDR3 is TGCAGTGCTAGTCAACCGAACACTGAAGCTTTCTTT. Translated, it gives CSASQPNTEAFF.

Details on this clonotype: This beta chain is a stray read from a library made for alpha chains; its abundance is not meaningful. The chain joins TRBV28 to TRBJ2-1; the match to TRBD1 covers 7 bases. The trim removed 6 bases at V and 10 bases at J, leaving 9 bases unmatched. Germline V gives CDR1 MDHEN, CDR2 SYDVKM. The CDR3 has 13 residues. The CDR3 protein is CASRITGVKEQFF. In nucleotides, the CDR3 is TGTGCCAGCAGAATAACAGGGGTTAAGGAGCAGTTCTTC.

By sample share, this clonotype is medium-sized. With the library built for alpha chains, this beta chain is off target and its frequency is not meaningful. The CDR3 region is CATSDLAPNEQFF. CDR3 nucleotide sequence: TGTGCCACCAGTGATTTGGCCCCCAATGAGCAGTTCTTC. The chain uses TRBV24-1 and TRBJ2-1; no firm D call. Germline V gene data show CDR1 as KGHDR and CDR2 as SFDVKD. Trimming took off 0 bases at V and 6 bases at J, with 5 bases between the two ends. This CDR3 comprises 13 residues.

Ten or more counts support this clonotype. This beta chain slipped into a library made for alpha chains as a stray read, so its size is not meaningful. This chain uses TRBV5-1 with TRBJ2-1, with TRBD2 matching 13 bases. Germline assignment: CDR1 SGHRS and CDR2 YFSETQ. V shed 7 bases and J 5 bases; nucleotides not matched to a gene: 6. The CDR3 is 15 amino acids. CDR3 bases: TGCGCCAGCGTTGGAGGACTAGCGGGAGACAATGAGCAGTTCTTC. Translated: CASVGGLAGDNEQFF.

Remarks on this clonotype: This beta chain is a stray sequence in a library constructed for alpha chains; its clone size is not meaningful. The chain has TRBV7-9 and TRBJ2-5; the match to TRBD2 covers 12 bases. The CDR3 spans 16 residues. The trim removed 2 bases at V and 3 bases at J, leaving 4 bases unmatched. The germline gives CDR1 SEHNR, CDR2 FQNEAQ (reference sequence). CDR3 in amino acids: CASSLTLAGGKETQYF. The CDR3 DNA reads TGTGCCAGCAGCTTAACGCTAGCGGGAGGGAAAGAGACCCAGTACTTC.

By share, this clonotype counts as medium-sized. This beta chain lies outside the target of a library built for alpha chains; its clone size means little. V is TRBV7-2 and J is TRBJ2-2; no definite D call. This CDR3 spans 13 amino acids. V was clipped by 0 bases and J by 6 bases, with 5 bases between them. The germline gives CDR1 SGHTA, CDR2 FQGNSA. The CDR3 region is CASSLAFSGELFF. CDR3 DNA sequence: TGTGCCAGCAGCTTAGCTTTTTCCGGGGAGCTGTTTTTT.

In its sample, this clonotype is medium-sized (0.01 to 0.1%). This beta chain appears as a stray read in a library generated for alpha chains; its size is not informative. The rearrangement joins TRBV12-3 or TRBV12-4 to TRBJ2-2; unclear D gene. The ends were cut back, 9 bases at V and 1 base at J, with 12 bases in the middle. The CDR3 runs 14 residues. CDR3 amino acids: CASHQNGNTGELFF. Here the CDR3 DNA reads TGTGCCAGTCACCAGAACGGGAACACCGGGGAGCTGTTTTTT.

The sample holds many counts of this clonotype. With the library built for alpha chains, this beta chain is off target and its frequency is not meaningful. The chain employs TRBV30 and TRBJ1-1, with unresolved D. V lost 5 bases to trimming and J lost 0 bases, with 10 bases between them. CDR1 GTSNPN and CDR2 SVGIG come from the germline V gene (reference sequence). CDR3 size: 13 residues. The CDR3 region has the DNA TGTGCCTGGTCAAGGACGGTGAACACTGAAGCTTTCTTT. As protein: CAWSRTVNTEAFF. Using reference TRBV30 and TRBJ1-1 for the parts outside the CDR3, the full variable domain is SQTIHQWPATLVQPVGSPLSLECTVEGTSNPNLYWYRQAAGRGLQLLFYSVGIGQISSEVPQNLSASRPQDRQFILSSKKLLLSDSGFYLCAWSRTVNTEAFFGQGTRLTVV.

By sample share, this clonotype is medium-sized. This beta chain was picked up by a library intended for alpha chains and is off target, so its count carries little meaning. The J gene is TRBJ2-5, the V gene TRBV7-2; the D is unclear. V lost 1 base, J lost 1 base, and 7 bases lay in between. Germline V gene data show CDR1 as SGHTA and CDR2 as FQGNSA. This CDR3 region has 14 residues. The CDR3 here is CASSLGPTQETQYF. The CDR3 DNA is TGTGCCAGCAGCTTAGGTCCTACCCAAGAGACCCAGTACTTC.

This clonotype is medium-sized within its sample. Because the library targeted alpha chains, this beta chain is an off-target read whose size means little. The chain joins TRBV2 to TRBJ2-7; D gene unclear. Germline loops: CDR1 SNHLY, CDR2 FYNNEI. V lost 2 bases to trimming and J lost 4 bases, with 3 bases between them. CDR3 size: 11 residues. The CDR3 loop reads CASSELYEQYF. For the CDR3, the DNA is TGTGCCAGCAGTGAATTGTACGAGCAGTACTTC. Drawing the rest from reference TRBV2 and TRBJ2-7, the complete variable domain is EPEVTQTPSHQVTQMGQEVILRCVPISNHLYFYWYRQILGQKVEFLVSFYNNEISEKSEIFDDQFSVERPDGSNFTLKIRSTKLEDSAMYFCASSELYEQYFGPGTRLTVT.

In this sample, this clonotype turned up many times. This beta chain is a stray read from a library made for alpha chains; its abundance is not meaningful. V is TRBV3-1 and J is TRBJ2-7; weak D call: TRBD1 (6 bases). Germline V CDR1 and CDR2: LGHDT, YNNKEL (reference sequence). Trimming removed 2 bases from V and 3 bases from J, with 17 bases in between. The length of the CDR3 is 16 residues. This CDR3 is CASSQRETGADYEQYF. Here the CDR3 DNA reads TGTGCCAGCAGCCAAAGGGAGACAGGAGCCGACTACGAGCAGTACTTC.

The table lists this clonotype with many counts. Since the library was made to target alpha chains, this beta chain is a stray read and its abundance is not meaningful. J is TRBJ2-3 and V is TRBV29-1; TRBD2 matches at 8 bases. Germline trimming cut 6 bases from V and 3 bases from J; bases unmatched to any gene: 11. Germline assignment: CDR1 SQVTM and CDR2 ANQGSEA. The CDR3 loop spans 15 amino acids. The CDR3 region is CSVGGLAGGTDTQYF. CDR3 coding DNA: TGCAGCGTCGGGGGGCTAGCGGGTGGGACAGATACGCAGTATTTT.

This clonotype has ten or more counts. Within a library made for alpha chains, this beta chain is off target, and its count is uninformative. This chain connects TRBV11-2 to TRBJ1-2; TRBD1 matches 7 bases. The CDR3 sequence is 16 residues long. The germline V gene has CDR1 SGHAT and CDR2 FQNNGV. V gave up 5 bases and J gave up 5 bases; unmatched junction bases: 14. This chain's CDR3 is CASSLDGQAALYGYTF. The CDR3, as DNA: TGTGCCAGCAGCCTTGACGGACAGGCGGCCTTATATGGCTACACCTTC.

This clonotype is judged medium-sized. In a library made to pick up alpha chains, this beta chain is a stray read with a size that means little. The gene calls are TRBV20-1 and TRBJ2-1; tentatively, D is TRBD1 (5 bases). Between the trimmed V and J ends, which lost 0 bases and 6 bases, there was a span of 12 bases. This CDR3 is built from 14 residues. CDR1 and CDR2 from the germline V gene are DFQATT and SNEGSKA (reference sequence). The CDR3 protein is CSARDLQGLNEQFF. Here the CDR3 DNA reads TGCAGTGCTAGAGATCTTCAGGGCCTCAATGAGCAGTTCTTC.

Turning to this clonotype: This beta chain was picked up by a library intended for alpha chains and is off target, so its count carries little meaning. The CDR3: CASSSGQGDYEQYF. CDR3 coding DNA: TGTGCCAGCAGCTCGGGACAGGGTGACTACGAGCAGTACTTC. V gene TRBV7-2 combines with J gene TRBJ2-7, with 9 bases fitting TRBD1. Germline values: CDR1 SGHTA, CDR2 FQGNSA. The CDR3 extends over 14 amino acids. V was pared by 4 bases and J by 3 bases, with 4 bases of the junction left unmatched. The entire variable domain, with the rest obtained from reference TRBV7-2 and TRBJ2-7, is as follows: GAGVSQSPSNKVTEKGKDVELRCDPISGHTALYWYRQSLGQGLEFLIYFQGNSAPDKSGLPSDRFSAERTGGSVSTLTIQRTQQEDSAVYLCASSSGQGDYEQYFGPGTRLTVT.

This clonotype was seen a single time. For a library built for alpha chains, this beta chain is a stray read; little rests on its size. The CDR3 DNA sequence: TGTGCCAGCAGCTCCGTTTTGGGGCTCGACAATGAGCAGTTCTTC. Translation gives CASSSVLGLDNEQFF. V is TRBV7-6 and J is TRBJ2-1; TRBD1 is a possible D gene (5 bases). V was clipped by 4 bases and J by 5 bases, with 15 bases between them. There are 15 residues in the CDR3. Germline V gives CDR1 SGHVS, CDR2 FNYEAQ.